This T cell receptor (beta chain) was recorded in a study of cytomegalovirus exposure and HLA in healthy donors. The PCR contained 60 Vbeta and 13 Jbeta primers. Clones were read by immunoSEQ multiplex PCR, and TCRdb kept only the in-frame ones, dropping some. The sample lists roughly 160,000 clones; approximately 80% were seen once. The donors (healthy individuals) were bone marrow donors. V lost 10 bases, J lost 5 bases, and 21 bases lay in between. This CDR3 has 15 residues. CDR1 MNHEY and CDR2 SMNVEV come from the germline V gene (reference sequence). On this clone: Its antigen is still unknown.

Study-wide results and limits: Reports state that TCR beta sequences accurately predicted most subjects' HLA-A and HLA-B alleles.

The sample comprised PBMCs. This clonotype originated in a woman aged 50 to 65 in good health and CMV-seronegative. The V call is TRBV27, the J call TRBJ2-1; D is possibly TRBD2 (5 bases). CDR3 sequence reads: CATAPKTGLDNEQFF. The CDR3 region has the DNA TGTGCCACCGCCCCGAAGACTGGACTTGACAATGAGCAGTTCTTC.